The rows below give T cell receptor beta chains drawn from one sample of a study of T cells in Graves' hyperthyroidism and ophthalmopathy. A single record per CDR3 protein comes from TCRdb applying MiXCR to the multiplex PCR reads. The repertoire holds about 640,000 distinct CDR3 sequences, with around 21% as singletons. The sequencing input was blood. These receptors came from a man younger than 40 with Graves' ophthalmopathy. Both conserved end residues are part of each CDR3. Fields, in order: J gene, clone size, V gene, CDR3 length, D gene, CDR3 protein, CDR3 DNA. A D gene is named only where the DNA matches it firmly. Rows give clone size only sometimes, using once, few, many, or a class for an expanded clone.

J gene: TRBJ2-7; clone size: -; V gene: TRBV6-1; CDR3 length: 14; D gene: TRBD1; CDR3 protein: CTTSRDRGSYEQYF; CDR3 DNA: TGTACCACCTCTCGGGACAGGGGGTCCTACGAGCAGTACTTC
J gene: TRBJ2-5; clone size: many; V gene: TRBV20-1; CDR3 length: 13; D gene: -; CDR3 protein: CSARDGSAGTQYF; CDR3 DNA: TGCAGTGCTAGAGACGGTTCGGCGGGGACCCAGTACTTC
J gene: TRBJ2-1; clone size: -; V gene: TRBV20-1; CDR3 length: 12; D gene: -; CDR3 protein: CSARRGTPGGFF; CDR3 DNA: TGCAGTGCCAGGAGGGGGACTCCCGGGGGGTTCTTC
J gene: TRBJ2-7; clone size: many; V gene: TRBV27; CDR3 length: 17; D gene: TRBD1; CDR3 protein: CASSPPWDRGRIHEQYF; CDR3 DNA: TGTGCCAGCAGCCCTCCATGGGACAGGGGGCGCATCCACGAGCAGTACTTC
J gene: TRBJ1-2; clone size: many; V gene: TRBV28; CDR3 length: 12; D gene: -; CDR3 protein: CASSLLGYGYTF; CDR3 DNA: TGTGCCAGCAGTTTATTGGGGTATGGCTACACCTTC
J gene: TRBJ1-1; clone size: -; V gene: TRBV12-3/TRBV12-4; CDR3 length: 13; D gene: -; CDR3 protein: CASSITEIPEAFF; CDR3 DNA: TGTGCCAGCAGTATCACAGAGATCCCTGAAGCTTTCTTT
J gene: TRBJ1-5; clone size: few; V gene: TRBV28; CDR3 length: 15; D gene: -; CDR3 protein: CASRNDRTYNQPQHF; CDR3 DNA: TGTGCCAGCAGAAATGACAGGACCTATAATCAGCCCCAGCATTTT
J gene: TRBJ1-2; clone size: few; V gene: TRBV6-1; CDR3 length: 17; D gene: -; CDR3 protein: CASSGTDYSLPINGYTF; CDR3 DNA: TGTGCCAGCAGTGGGACTGACTACTCTCTTCCTATAAATGGCTACACCTTC
J gene: TRBJ2-7; clone size: many; V gene: TRBV28; CDR3 length: 17; D gene: TRBD2; CDR3 protein: CASRRTSGSPYSYEQYF; CDR3 DNA: TGTGCCAGCCGCAGGACTAGCGGGAGTCCCTACTCCTACGAGCAGTACTTC
J gene: TRBJ2-1; clone size: many; V gene: TRBV5-1; CDR3 length: 15; D gene: TRBD2; CDR3 protein: CASSPLAGAYNEQFF; CDR3 DNA: TGCGCCAGCAGCCCACTAGCGGGAGCATACAATGAGCAGTTCTTC
J gene: TRBJ2-5; clone size: few; V gene: TRBV20-1; CDR3 length: 11; D gene: -; CDR3 protein: CSARDRETQYF; CDR3 DNA: TGCAGTGCTAGAGATCGAGAGACCCAGTACTTC
J gene: TRBJ2-1; clone size: few; V gene: TRBV5-4; CDR3 length: 13; D gene: -; CDR3 protein: CASSARGDNEQFF; CDR3 DNA: TGTGCCAGCAGCGCCAGGGGGGACAATGAGCAGTTCTTC
J gene: TRBJ2-2; clone size: -; V gene: TRBV20-1; CDR3 length: 16; D gene: -; CDR3 protein: CSARRTKAHRTGELFF; CDR3 DNA: TGCAGTGCTAGAAGGACTAAGGCTCATAGGACCGGGGAGCTGTTTTTT
J gene: TRBJ2-7; clone size: many; V gene: TRBV9; CDR3 length: 15; D gene: TRBD1; CDR3 protein: CASSVDGTGTYEQYF; CDR3 DNA: TGTGCCAGCAGCGTAGACGGGACAGGGACCTACGAGCAGTACTTC
J gene: TRBJ1-6; clone size: few; V gene: TRBV6-5; CDR3 length: 16; D gene: TRBD1; CDR3 protein: CASSYDGGQGGSPLHF; CDR3 DNA: TGTGCCAGCAGTTACGACGGCGGACAGGGCGGCTCACCCCTCCACTTT
J gene: TRBJ1-3; clone size: -; V gene: TRBV4-2; CDR3 length: 14; D gene: -; CDR3 protein: CASSQDRLGNTIYF; CDR3 DNA: TGTGCCAGCAGCCAAGACCGCCTGGGAAACACCATATATTTT
J gene: TRBJ2-7; clone size: few; V gene: TRBV6-1; CDR3 length: 13; D gene: -; CDR3 protein: CASSERMSYEQYF; CDR3 DNA: TGTGCCAGCAGTGAAAGGATGTCCTACGAGCAGTACTTC
J gene: TRBJ2-3; clone size: few; V gene: TRBV6-1; CDR3 length: 16; D gene: -; CDR3 protein: CASSQRGGIGADTQYF; CDR3 DNA: TGTGCCAGCAGCCAAAGAGGCGGGATAGGCGCAGATACGCAGTATTTT
J gene: TRBJ2-6; clone size: -; V gene: TRBV28; CDR3 length: 18; D gene: -; CDR3 protein: CASSPGPGPSSGANVLTF; CDR3 DNA: TGTGCCAGCAGTCCCGGTCCGGGACCGAGCTCTGGGGCCAACGTCCTGACTTTC
J gene: TRBJ2-6; clone size: few; V gene: TRBV3-1; CDR3 length: 17; D gene: TRBD2; CDR3 protein: CASGPVAGASGANVLTF; CDR3 DNA: TGTGCCAGCGGTCCGGTAGCGGGAGCCTCTGGGGCCAACGTCCTGACTTTC
J gene: TRBJ2-3; clone size: many; V gene: TRBV27; CDR3 length: 15; D gene: TRBD1; CDR3 protein: CASSLSGQGTDTQYF; CDR3 DNA: TGTGCCAGCAGTTTATCGGGACAGGGAACAGATACGCAGTATTTT
J gene: TRBJ2-5; clone size: -; V gene: TRBV5-6; CDR3 length: 15; D gene: -; CDR3 protein: CASSRPGTRGETQYF; CDR3 DNA: TGTGCCAGCAGCCGACCTGGGACTCGAGGAGAGACCCAGTACTTC
J gene: TRBJ2-7; clone size: many; V gene: TRBV18; CDR3 length: 13; D gene: -; CDR3 protein: CASSPRDGNEQYF; CDR3 DNA: TGTGCCAGCTCACCCCGGGACGGGAACGAGCAGTACTTC
J gene: TRBJ2-4; clone size: -; V gene: TRBV30; CDR3 length: 13; D gene: TRBD1; CDR3 protein: CVCRTGGQNIQYF; CDR3 DNA: TGTGTCTGTAGGACAGGGGGACAAAACATTCAGTACTTC
J gene: TRBJ2-2; clone size: many; V gene: TRBV28; CDR3 length: 14; D gene: TRBD2; CDR3 protein: CASSLAGGPRELFF; CDR3 DNA: TGTGCCAGCAGTTTGGCGGGAGGGCCCCGGGAGCTGTTTTTT
J gene: TRBJ1-1; clone size: many; V gene: TRBV5-1; CDR3 length: 14; D gene: -; CDR3 protein: CASSLAGQDTEAFF; CDR3 DNA: TGCGCCAGCAGCTTGGCGGGGCAGGACACTGAAGCTTTCTTT
J gene: TRBJ1-4; clone size: -; V gene: TRBV4-1; CDR3 length: 16; D gene: -; CDR3 protein: CASSQVSAGLGEKLFF; CDR3 DNA: TGCGCCAGCAGCCAAGTGTCGGCAGGACTTGGTGAAAAACTGTTTTTT
J gene: TRBJ2-2; clone size: -; V gene: TRBV10-3; CDR3 length: 15; D gene: TRBD2; CDR3 protein: CAIKPGLAGDGELFF; CDR3 DNA: TGTGCCATCAAACCGGGACTAGCGGGAGACGGGGAGCTGTTTTTT
J gene: TRBJ1-5; clone size: -; V gene: TRBV5-1; CDR3 length: 15; D gene: -; CDR3 protein: CASSLQGKSNQPQHF; CDR3 DNA: TGCGCCAGCAGCTTGCAGGGGAAGAGCAATCAGCCCCAGCATTTT
J gene: TRBJ2-7; clone size: few; V gene: TRBV6-1; CDR3 length: 14; D gene: -; CDR3 protein: CASSSGPGPVEQYF; CDR3 DNA: TGTGCCAGCAGTTCAGGGCCGGGCCCCGTGGAGCAGTACTTC
J gene: TRBJ2-7; clone size: -; V gene: TRBV7-9; CDR3 length: 16; D gene: -; CDR3 protein: CASSLRTADRGYEQYF; CDR3 DNA: TGTGCCAGCAGCCTCAGGACAGCCGATAGGGGCTACGAGCAGTACTTC
J gene: TRBJ2-7; clone size: -; V gene: TRBV28; CDR3 length: 14; D gene: TRBD2; CDR3 protein: CASSQREGRYEQYF; CDR3 DNA: TGTGCCAGCAGCCAGCGGGAGGGCCGCTACGAGCAGTACTTC
J gene: TRBJ2-7; clone size: -; V gene: TRBV19; CDR3 length: 15; D gene: -; CDR3 protein: CASSTPSGIGYEQYF; CDR3 DNA: TGTGCCAGTAGTACCCCCTCAGGGATCGGGTACGAGCAGTACTTC
J gene: TRBJ1-5; clone size: many; V gene: TRBV2; CDR3 length: 14; D gene: TRBD1; CDR3 protein: CASSDGTGDQPQHF; CDR3 DNA: TGTGCCAGCAGTGATGGGACAGGGGACCAGCCCCAGCATTTT
J gene: TRBJ2-2; clone size: -; V gene: TRBV19; CDR3 length: 14; D gene: -; CDR3 protein: CASSISSPTGELFF; CDR3 DNA: TGTGCCAGTAGTATCAGTAGTCCCACCGGGGAGCTGTTTTTT
J gene: TRBJ2-1; clone size: -; V gene: TRBV28; CDR3 length: 12; D gene: -; CDR3 protein: CASSLNRNEQFF; CDR3 DNA: TGTGCCAGCAGTTTAAACCGCAATGAGCAGTTCTTC
J gene: TRBJ2-7; clone size: -; V gene: TRBV6-9; CDR3 length: 13; D gene: TRBD2; CDR3 protein: CASSFRLAGEQYF; CDR3 DNA: TGTGCCAGCAGTTTTCGACTAGCTGGCGAGCAGTACTTC
J gene: TRBJ2-1; clone size: -; V gene: TRBV27; CDR3 length: 15; D gene: -; CDR3 protein: CASSSSEAAYNEQFF; CDR3 DNA: TGTGCCAGCAGTAGCTCGGAGGCTGCGTACAATGAGCAGTTCTTC
J gene: TRBJ1-4; clone size: few; V gene: TRBV18; CDR3 length: 12; D gene: -; CDR3 protein: CASSPETEKLFF; CDR3 DNA: TGTGCCAGCTCACCAGAAACTGAAAAACTGTTTTTT
J gene: TRBJ2-1; clone size: many; V gene: TRBV5-5; CDR3 length: 16; D gene: TRBD2; CDR3 protein: CASSLAGRPPYNEQFF; CDR3 DNA: TGTGCCAGCAGCTTGGCCGGGAGGCCCCCCTACAATGAGCAGTTCTTC
J gene: TRBJ2-7; clone size: -; V gene: TRBV20-1; CDR3 length: 13; D gene: -; CDR3 protein: CSASAPTKSEQYF; CDR3 DNA: TGCAGTGCTAGCGCTCCGACTAAATCCGAGCAGTACTTC
J gene: TRBJ2-1; clone size: -; V gene: TRBV11-1; CDR3 length: 16; D gene: -; CDR3 protein: CASSLELPVLDNEQFF; CDR3 DNA: TGTGCCAGCAGCTTAGAGCTTCCGGTGCTGGACAATGAGCAGTTCTTC
J gene: TRBJ2-3; clone size: few; V gene: TRBV28; CDR3 length: 16; D gene: -; CDR3 protein: CASSLQGRVAMDTQYF; CDR3 DNA: TGTGCCAGCAGTTTACAGGGCAGGGTCGCAATGGATACGCAGTATTTT
J gene: TRBJ2-5; clone size: many; V gene: TRBV11-2; CDR3 length: 12; D gene: -; CDR3 protein: CASSFRGGTQYF; CDR3 DNA: TGTGCCAGCAGCTTCAGGGGGGGGACCCAGTACTTC
J gene: TRBJ2-1; clone size: few; V gene: TRBV7-2; CDR3 length: 15; D gene: TRBD2; CDR3 protein: CASRVSGGSYNEQFF; CDR3 DNA: TGTGCCAGCAGGGTTAGCGGGGGATCCTACAATGAGCAGTTCTTC
J gene: TRBJ1-1; clone size: -; V gene: TRBV5-8; CDR3 length: 14; D gene: -; CDR3 protein: CASSFSGRGTEAFF; CDR3 DNA: TGTGCCAGCAGCTTTAGTGGGCGCGGCACTGAAGCTTTCTTT
J gene: TRBJ2-1; clone size: -; V gene: TRBV5-1; CDR3 length: 16; D gene: TRBD2; CDR3 protein: CASSQSSGDSYNEQFF; CDR3 DNA: TGCGCCAGCAGCCAATCTAGCGGAGATTCCTACAATGAGCAGTTCTTC
J gene: TRBJ2-2; clone size: -; V gene: TRBV6-2/TRBV6-3; CDR3 length: 16; D gene: -; CDR3 protein: CASSFHRDWNTGELFF; CDR3 DNA: TGTGCCAGCAGTTTCCACAGGGATTGGAACACCGGGGAGCTGTTTTTT
J gene: TRBJ2-1; clone size: -; V gene: TRBV4-1; CDR3 length: 15; D gene: -; CDR3 protein: CASSQEGAGAYEQFF; CDR3 DNA: TGTGCCAGCAGCCAAGAAGGGGCAGGGGCCTATGAGCAGTTCTTC
J gene: TRBJ2-1; clone size: many; V gene: TRBV3-1; CDR3 length: 15; D gene: -; CDR3 protein: CASSQDRPGYNEQFF; CDR3 DNA: TGTGCCAGCAGCCAAGATCGCCCCGGTTACAATGAGCAGTTCTTC
J gene: TRBJ2-1; clone size: few; V gene: TRBV7-2; CDR3 length: 17; D gene: -; CDR3 protein: CASSPRRGGTQYNEQFF; CDR3 DNA: TGTGCCAGCAGCCCTCGGAGAGGGGGGACTCAGTACAATGAGCAGTTCTTC
J gene: TRBJ2-7; clone size: -; V gene: TRBV7-9; CDR3 length: 16; D gene: TRBD2; CDR3 protein: CASSLYRGTRSHEQYF; CDR3 DNA: TGTGCCAGCAGCCTCTACCGCGGGACTAGGTCCCACGAGCAGTACTTC
J gene: TRBJ2-1; clone size: -; V gene: TRBV15; CDR3 length: 18; D gene: -; CDR3 protein: CATSRDSLGLSSYNEQFF; CDR3 DNA: TGTGCCACCAGCAGAGACTCCCTGGGACTTAGCTCCTACAATGAGCAGTTCTTC
J gene: TRBJ1-5; clone size: many; V gene: TRBV3-1; CDR3 length: 15; D gene: -; CDR3 protein: CASSQDLGRNQPQHF; CDR3 DNA: TGTGCCAGCAGCCAAGATCTTGGACGGAATCAGCCCCAGCATTTT
J gene: TRBJ2-1; clone size: -; V gene: TRBV13; CDR3 length: 14; D gene: TRBD1; CDR3 protein: CASSYGTGPNEQFF; CDR3 DNA: TGTGCCAGCAGCTACGGGACAGGTCCCAATGAGCAGTTCTTC
J gene: TRBJ2-7; clone size: -; V gene: TRBV15; CDR3 length: 15; D gene: TRBD2; CDR3 protein: CATSRGLARSYEQYF; CDR3 DNA: TGTGCCACCAGCAGGGGACTAGCCAGATCCTACGAGCAGTACTTC
J gene: TRBJ1-5; clone size: few; V gene: TRBV20-1; CDR3 length: 15; D gene: -; CDR3 protein: CSASPQGISNQPQHF; CDR3 DNA: TGCAGTGCTAGCCCACAGGGTATTAGCAATCAGCCCCAGCATTTT
J gene: TRBJ2-1; clone size: -; V gene: TRBV6-2/TRBV6-3; CDR3 length: 13; D gene: -; CDR3 protein: CASSYAGEDEQFF; CDR3 DNA: TGTGCCAGCAGTTACGCAGGGGAAGATGAGCAGTTCTTC
J gene: TRBJ2-2; clone size: -; V gene: TRBV2; CDR3 length: 15; D gene: -; CDR3 protein: CASSEEGANTGELFF; CDR3 DNA: TGTGCCAGCAGTGAGGAGGGGGCGAACACCGGGGAGCTGTTTTTT
J gene: TRBJ1-2; clone size: -; V gene: TRBV12-3/TRBV12-4; CDR3 length: 13; D gene: -; CDR3 protein: CASSLGTSDGYTF; CDR3 DNA: TGTGCCAGCAGTTTAGGGACCTCCGATGGCTACACCTTC